The T cell receptor beta chain under discussion was sequenced for a study of molecular identifiers for immune sequencing clone quantification. In TCRdb, the PCR reads were re-called with MiXCR into one record per CDR3 protein. This sample has around 470,000 distinct CDR3 sequences, with about a fifth found just once. This clonotype was observed many times. There are 15 residues in the CDR3. Germline V gives CDR1 LGHNA, CDR2 YSLEER. V was pared by 1 base and J by 0 bases, with 6 bases between. The chain links TRBV4-3 to TRBJ1-4; D might be TRBD1 (5 bases). The sample consisted of naive CD8+ T cells from blood, with Jurkat cell RNA spiked in. Subset defined: FACS-sorted CD8+CD4-CCR7+CD45RA+ naive T cells. The TCR comes from a human donor in good health. Some libraries in this study had Jurkat cell RNA spiked in. CDR3 residues: CASSQGGTTNEKLFF. CDR3 coding DNA: TGCGCCAGCAGCCAAGGGGGGACAACTAATGAAAAACTGTTTTTT.